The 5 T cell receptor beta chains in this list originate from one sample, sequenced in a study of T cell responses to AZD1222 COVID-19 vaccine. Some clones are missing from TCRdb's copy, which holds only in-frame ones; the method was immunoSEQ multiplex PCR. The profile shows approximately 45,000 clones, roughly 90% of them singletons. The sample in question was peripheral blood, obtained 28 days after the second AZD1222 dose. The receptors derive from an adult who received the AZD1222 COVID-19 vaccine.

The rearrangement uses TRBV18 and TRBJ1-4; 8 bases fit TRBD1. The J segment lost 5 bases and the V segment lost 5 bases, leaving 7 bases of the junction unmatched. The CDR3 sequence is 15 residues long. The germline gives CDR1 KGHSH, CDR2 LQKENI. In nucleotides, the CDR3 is TGTGCCAGCTCAACCGGACAGGGCGGGAATGAAAAACTGTTTTTT. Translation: CASSTGQGGNEKLFF.

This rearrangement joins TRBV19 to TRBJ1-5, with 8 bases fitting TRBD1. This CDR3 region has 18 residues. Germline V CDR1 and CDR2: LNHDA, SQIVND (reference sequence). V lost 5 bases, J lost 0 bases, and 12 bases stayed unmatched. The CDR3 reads CASSPRTGNLYSNQPQHF. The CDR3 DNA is TGTGCCAGTAGTCCCCGGACAGGGAACCTTTATAGCAATCAGCCCCAGCATTTT.

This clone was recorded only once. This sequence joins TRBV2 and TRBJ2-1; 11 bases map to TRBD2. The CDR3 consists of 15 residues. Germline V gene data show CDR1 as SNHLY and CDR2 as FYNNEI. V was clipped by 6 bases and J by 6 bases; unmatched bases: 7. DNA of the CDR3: TGTGCCAGCAGACCCAGACTAGCGGGAACCAATGAGCAGTTCTTC. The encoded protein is CASRPRLAGTNEQFF. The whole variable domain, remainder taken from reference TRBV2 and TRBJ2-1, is EPEVTQTPSHQVTQMGQEVILRCVPISNHLYFYWYRQILGQKVEFLVSFYNNEISEKSEIFDDQFSVERPDGSNFTLKIRSTKLEDSAMYFCASRPRLAGTNEQFFGPGTRLTVL.

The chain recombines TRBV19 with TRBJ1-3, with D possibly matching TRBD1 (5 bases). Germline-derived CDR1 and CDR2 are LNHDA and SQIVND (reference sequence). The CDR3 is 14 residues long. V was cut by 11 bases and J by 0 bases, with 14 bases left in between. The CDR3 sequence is CAASTVDSGNTIYF. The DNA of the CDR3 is TGTGCCGCCTCGACAGTAGACTCTGGAAACACCATATATTTT.

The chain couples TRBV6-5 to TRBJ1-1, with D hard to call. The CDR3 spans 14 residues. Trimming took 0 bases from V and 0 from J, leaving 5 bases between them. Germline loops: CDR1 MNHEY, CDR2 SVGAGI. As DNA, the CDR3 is TGTGCCAGCAGTTACTCGCACTTGAACACTGAAGCTTTCTTT. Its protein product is CASSYSHLNTEAFF.